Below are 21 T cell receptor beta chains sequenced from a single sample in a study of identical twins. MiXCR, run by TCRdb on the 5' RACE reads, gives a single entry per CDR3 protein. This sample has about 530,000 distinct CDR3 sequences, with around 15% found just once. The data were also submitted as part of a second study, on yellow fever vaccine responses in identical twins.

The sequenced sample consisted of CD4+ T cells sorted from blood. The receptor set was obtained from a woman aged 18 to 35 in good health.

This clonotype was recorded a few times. The CDR3, as DNA: TGTGCCAGCAGCCAAGGGACGGACCATCAGCCCCAGCATTTT. It is translated as CASSQGTDHQPQHF. J is TRBJ1-5 and V is TRBV3-1; D is ambiguous. Trimming took off 1 base at V and 5 bases at J, with 9 bases between the two ends. The CDR3 totals 14 residues. Germline V gene data show CDR1 as LGHDT and CDR2 as YNNKEL (reference sequence).

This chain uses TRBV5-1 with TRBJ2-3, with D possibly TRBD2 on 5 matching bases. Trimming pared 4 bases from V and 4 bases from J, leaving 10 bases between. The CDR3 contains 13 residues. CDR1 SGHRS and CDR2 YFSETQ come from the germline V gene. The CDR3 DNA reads TGCGCCAGCAGCCCCGGGATACCAGATACGCAGTATTTT. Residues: CASSPGIPDTQYF.

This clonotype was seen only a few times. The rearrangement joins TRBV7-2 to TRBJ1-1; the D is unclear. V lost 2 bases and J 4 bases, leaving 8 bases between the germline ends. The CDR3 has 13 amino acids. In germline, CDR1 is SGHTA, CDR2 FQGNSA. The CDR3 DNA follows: TGTGCCAGCAGCTTATTAAGCGGCACTGAAGCTTTCTTT. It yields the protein CASSLLSGTEAFF.

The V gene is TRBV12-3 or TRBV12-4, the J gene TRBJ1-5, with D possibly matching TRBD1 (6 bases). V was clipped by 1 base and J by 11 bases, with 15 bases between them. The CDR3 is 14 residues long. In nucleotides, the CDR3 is TGTGCCAGCAGTTTAGGAAGTAGTTCAGGGGCCCAGCATTTT. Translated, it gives CASSLGSSSGAQHF.

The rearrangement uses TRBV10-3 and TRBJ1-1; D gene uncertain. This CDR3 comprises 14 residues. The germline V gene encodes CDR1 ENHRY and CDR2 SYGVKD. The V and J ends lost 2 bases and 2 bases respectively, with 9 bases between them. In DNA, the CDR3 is TGTGCCATCAGTGAGCGAGAAACAAACACTGAAGCTTTCTTT. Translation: CAISERETNTEAFF.

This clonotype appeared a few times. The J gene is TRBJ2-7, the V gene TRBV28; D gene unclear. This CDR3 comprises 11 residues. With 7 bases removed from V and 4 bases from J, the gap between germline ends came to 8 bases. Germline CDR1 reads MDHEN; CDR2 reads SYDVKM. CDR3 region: CASNRAYEQYF. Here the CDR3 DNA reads TGTGCCAGCAACCGGGCGTACGAGCAGTACTTC.

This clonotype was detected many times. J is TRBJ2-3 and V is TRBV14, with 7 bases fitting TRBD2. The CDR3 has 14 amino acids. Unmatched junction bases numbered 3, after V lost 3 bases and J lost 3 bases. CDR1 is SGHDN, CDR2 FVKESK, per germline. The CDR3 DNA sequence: TGTGCCAGCAGCCACTGGACTAGAACAGATACGCAGTATTTT. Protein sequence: CASSHWTRTDTQYF.

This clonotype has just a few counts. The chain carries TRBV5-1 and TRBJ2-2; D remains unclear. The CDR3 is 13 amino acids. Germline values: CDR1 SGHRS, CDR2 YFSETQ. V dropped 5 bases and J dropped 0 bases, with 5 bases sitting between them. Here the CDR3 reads CASRQPNTGELFF. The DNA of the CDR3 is TGCGCCAGCAGGCAACCGAACACCGGGGAGCTGTTTTTT.

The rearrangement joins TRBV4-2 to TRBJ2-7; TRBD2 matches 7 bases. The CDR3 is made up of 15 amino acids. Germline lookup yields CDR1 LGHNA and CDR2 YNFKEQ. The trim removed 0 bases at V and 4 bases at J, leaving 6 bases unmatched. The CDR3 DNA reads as TGTGCCAGCAGCCAAGATCTGGCGGGAGTTTACGAGCAGTACTTC. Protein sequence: CASSQDLAGVYEQYF.

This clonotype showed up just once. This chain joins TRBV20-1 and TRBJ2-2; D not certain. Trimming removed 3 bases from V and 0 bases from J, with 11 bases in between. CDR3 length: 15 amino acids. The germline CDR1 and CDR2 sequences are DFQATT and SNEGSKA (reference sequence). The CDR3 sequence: CSASGRTANTGELFF. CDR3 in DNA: TGCAGTGCTAGCGGACGCACAGCGAACACCGGGGAGCTGTTTTTT.

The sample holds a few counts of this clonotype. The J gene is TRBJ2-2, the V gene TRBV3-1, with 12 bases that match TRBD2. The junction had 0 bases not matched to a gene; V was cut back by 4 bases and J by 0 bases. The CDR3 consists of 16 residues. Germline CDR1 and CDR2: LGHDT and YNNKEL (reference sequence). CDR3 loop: CASSRLAGANTGELFF. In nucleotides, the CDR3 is TGTGCCAGCAGCCGACTAGCGGGGGCGAACACCGGGGAGCTGTTTTTT.

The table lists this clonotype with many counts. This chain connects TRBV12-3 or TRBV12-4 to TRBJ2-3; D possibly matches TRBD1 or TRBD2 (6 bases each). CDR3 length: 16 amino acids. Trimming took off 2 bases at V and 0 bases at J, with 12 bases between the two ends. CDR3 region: CASSLSGGVSTDTQYF. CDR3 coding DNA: TGTGCCAGCAGTTTATCCGGGGGCGTCAGCACAGATACGCAGTATTTT.

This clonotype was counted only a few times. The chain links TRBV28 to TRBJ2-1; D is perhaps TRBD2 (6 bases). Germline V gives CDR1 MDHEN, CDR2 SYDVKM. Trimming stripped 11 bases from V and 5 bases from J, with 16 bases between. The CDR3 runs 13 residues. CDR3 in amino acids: CAWGTGLNNEQFF. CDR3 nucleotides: TGTGCCTGGGGGACTGGATTAAACAATGAGCAGTTCTTC.

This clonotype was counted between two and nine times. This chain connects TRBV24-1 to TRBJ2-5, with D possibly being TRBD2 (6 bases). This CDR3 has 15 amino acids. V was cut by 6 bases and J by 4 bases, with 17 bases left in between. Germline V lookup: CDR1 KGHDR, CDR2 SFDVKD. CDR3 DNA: TGTGCCACCAGTTCCGTGGGCGCAGCGGGAGAGACCCAGTACTTC. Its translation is CATSSVGAAGETQYF.

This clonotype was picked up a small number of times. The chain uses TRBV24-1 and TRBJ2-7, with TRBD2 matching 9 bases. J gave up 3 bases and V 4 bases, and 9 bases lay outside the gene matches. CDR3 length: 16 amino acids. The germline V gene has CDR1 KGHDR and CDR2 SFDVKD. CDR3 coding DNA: TGTGCCACCAGTGAGGGCGGTAGCGGGAGAAACTACGAGCAGTACTTC. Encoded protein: CATSEGGSGRNYEQYF.

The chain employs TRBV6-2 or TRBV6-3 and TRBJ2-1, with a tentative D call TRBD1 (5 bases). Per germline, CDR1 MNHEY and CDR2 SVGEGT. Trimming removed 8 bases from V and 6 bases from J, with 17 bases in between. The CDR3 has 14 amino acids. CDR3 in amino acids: CASAFRTWVNEQFF. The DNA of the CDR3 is TGTGCCAGCGCTTTTAGGACATGGGTCAATGAGCAGTTCTTC.

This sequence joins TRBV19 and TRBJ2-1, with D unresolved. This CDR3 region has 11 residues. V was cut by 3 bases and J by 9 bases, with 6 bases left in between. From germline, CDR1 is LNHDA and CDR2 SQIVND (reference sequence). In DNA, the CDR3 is TGTGCCAGTAGTATTTTGATTGAGCAGTTCTTC. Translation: CASSILIEQFF.

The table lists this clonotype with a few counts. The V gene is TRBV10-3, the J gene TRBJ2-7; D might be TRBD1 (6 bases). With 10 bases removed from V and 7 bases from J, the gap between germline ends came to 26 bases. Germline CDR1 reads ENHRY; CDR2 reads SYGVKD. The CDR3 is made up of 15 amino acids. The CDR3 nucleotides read TGTGCCACCTTACTAGGGGGTGTTCCCTCGGGGGAGCAGTACTTC. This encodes CATLLGGVPSGEQYF.

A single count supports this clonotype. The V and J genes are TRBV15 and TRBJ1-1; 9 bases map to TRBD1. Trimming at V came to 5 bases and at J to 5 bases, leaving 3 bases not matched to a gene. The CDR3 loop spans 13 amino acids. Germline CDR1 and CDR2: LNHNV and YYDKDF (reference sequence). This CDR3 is CATSGQGRTEAFF. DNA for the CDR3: TGTGCCACCAGCGGACAGGGGAGGACTGAAGCTTTCTTT.

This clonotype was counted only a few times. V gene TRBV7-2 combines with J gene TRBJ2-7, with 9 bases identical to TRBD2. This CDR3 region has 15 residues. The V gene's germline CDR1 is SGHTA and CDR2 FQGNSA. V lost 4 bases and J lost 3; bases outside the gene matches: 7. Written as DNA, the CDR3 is TGTGCCAGCAGCTCCAGGACTAGCGATTACTACGAGCAGTACTTC. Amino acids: CASSSRTSDYYEQYF.

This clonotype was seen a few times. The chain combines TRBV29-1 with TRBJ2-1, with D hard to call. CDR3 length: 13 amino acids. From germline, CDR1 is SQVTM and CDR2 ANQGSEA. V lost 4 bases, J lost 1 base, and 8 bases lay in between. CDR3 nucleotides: TGCAGCGTTGCTTTCGGTTCCTACAATGAGCAGTTCTTC. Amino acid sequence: CSVAFGSYNEQFF.